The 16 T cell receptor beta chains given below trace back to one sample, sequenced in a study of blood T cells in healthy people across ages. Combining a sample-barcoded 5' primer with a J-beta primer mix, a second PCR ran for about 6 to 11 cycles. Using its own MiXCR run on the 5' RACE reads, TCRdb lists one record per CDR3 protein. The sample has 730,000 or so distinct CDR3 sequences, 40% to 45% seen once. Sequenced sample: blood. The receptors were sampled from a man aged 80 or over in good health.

This CDR3 reads CASRGQATYEQYF. DNA for the CDR3: TGTGCGTCAAGGGGACAGGCTACCTACGAGCAGTACTTC. The J gene is TRBJ2-5, the V gene TRBV27; TRBD1 matches at 8 bases. The last part of the DNA fits TRBJ2-7 better; the J call may be wrong. The CDR3 runs 13 residues. Germline values: CDR1 MNHEY, CDR2 SMNVEV (reference sequence).

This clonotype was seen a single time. In nucleotides, the CDR3 is TGTGCCAGCAGCTTGGGGTATAGGACTAGCGGATACAATGAGCAGTTCTTC. Its protein is CASSLGYRTSGYNEQFF. The chain carries TRBV5-4 and TRBJ2-1, with 10 nucleotides matching TRBD2. The CDR3 is 17 amino acids. Germline CDR1 is SGHNT and CDR2 is YYREEE (reference sequence). Unmatched junction bases numbered 7, after V lost 0 bases and J lost 4 bases.

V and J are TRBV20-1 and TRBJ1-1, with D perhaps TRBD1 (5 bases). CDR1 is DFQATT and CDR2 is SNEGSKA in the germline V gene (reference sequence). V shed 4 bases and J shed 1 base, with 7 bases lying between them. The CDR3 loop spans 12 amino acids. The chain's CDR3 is CSATTGNTEAFF. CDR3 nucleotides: TGCAGTGCTACCACAGGGAACACTGAAGCTTTCTTT.

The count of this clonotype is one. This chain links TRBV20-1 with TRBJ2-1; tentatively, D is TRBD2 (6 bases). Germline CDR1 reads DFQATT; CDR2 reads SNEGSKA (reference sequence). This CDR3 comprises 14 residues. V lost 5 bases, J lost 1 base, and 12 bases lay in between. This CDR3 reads CSAELASSYNEQFF. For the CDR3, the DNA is TGCAGTGCTGAACTAGCTTCATCCTACAATGAGCAGTTCTTC.

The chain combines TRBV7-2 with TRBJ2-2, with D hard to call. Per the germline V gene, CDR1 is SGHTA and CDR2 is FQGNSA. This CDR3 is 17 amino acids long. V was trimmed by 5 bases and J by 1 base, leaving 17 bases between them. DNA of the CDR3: TGTGCCAGCAGCCGCGATAGAACGGAACGGAACACCGGGGAGCTGTTTTTT. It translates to CASSRDRTERNTGELFF.

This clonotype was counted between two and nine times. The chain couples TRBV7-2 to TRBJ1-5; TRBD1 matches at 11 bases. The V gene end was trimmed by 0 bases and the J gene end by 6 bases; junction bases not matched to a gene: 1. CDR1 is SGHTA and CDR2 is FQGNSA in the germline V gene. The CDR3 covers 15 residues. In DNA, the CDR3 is TGTGCCAGCAGCTTAGCTGGGACAGGGGGTCAGCCCCAGCATTTT. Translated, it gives CASSLAGTGGQPQHF.

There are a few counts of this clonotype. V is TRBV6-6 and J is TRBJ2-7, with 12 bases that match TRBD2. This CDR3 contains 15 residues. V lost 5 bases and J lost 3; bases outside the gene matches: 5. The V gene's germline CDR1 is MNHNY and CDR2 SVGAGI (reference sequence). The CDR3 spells CASSTPGLAGYEQYF. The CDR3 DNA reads TGTGCCAGCAGTACACCGGGACTAGCGGGCTACGAGCAGTACTTC.

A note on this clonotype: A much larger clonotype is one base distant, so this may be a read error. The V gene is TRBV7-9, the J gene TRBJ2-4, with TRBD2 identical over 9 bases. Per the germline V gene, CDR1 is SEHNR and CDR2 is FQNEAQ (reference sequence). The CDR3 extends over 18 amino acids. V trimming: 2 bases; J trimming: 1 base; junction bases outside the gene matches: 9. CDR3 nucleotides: TGTGCCAGCAGCTTACCCCCTAGGAGCGGGAGGGCCAAAAACATTCAGTACTTC. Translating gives CASSLPPRSGRAKNIQYF.

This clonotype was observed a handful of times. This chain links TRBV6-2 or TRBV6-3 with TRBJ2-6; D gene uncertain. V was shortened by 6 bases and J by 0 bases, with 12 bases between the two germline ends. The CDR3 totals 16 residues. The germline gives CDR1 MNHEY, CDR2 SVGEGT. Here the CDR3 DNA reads TGTGCCAGCAGACCGGACGGACGCTCTGGGGCCAACGTCCTGACTTTC. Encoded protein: CASRPDGRSGANVLTF.

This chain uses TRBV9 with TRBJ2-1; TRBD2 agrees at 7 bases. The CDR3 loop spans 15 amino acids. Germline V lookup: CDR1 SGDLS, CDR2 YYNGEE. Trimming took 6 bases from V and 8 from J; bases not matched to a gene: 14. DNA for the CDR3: TGTGCCAGCACGACCATGGCGGGAGCAGACCATGAGCAGTTCTTC. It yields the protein CASTTMAGADHEQFF.

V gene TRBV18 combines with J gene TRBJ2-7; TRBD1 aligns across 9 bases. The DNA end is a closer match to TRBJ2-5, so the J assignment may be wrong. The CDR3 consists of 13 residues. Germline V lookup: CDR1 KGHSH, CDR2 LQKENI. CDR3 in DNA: TGTGCCAGCTTACCTGGGACAGGGGAGACCCAGTACTTC. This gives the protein CASLPGTGETQYF.

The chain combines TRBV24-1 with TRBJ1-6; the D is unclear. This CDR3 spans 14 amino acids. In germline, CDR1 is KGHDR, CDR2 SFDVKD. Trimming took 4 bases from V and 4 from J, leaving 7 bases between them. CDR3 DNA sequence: TGTGCCACCAGTGAGGACGGATATAATTCACCCCTCCACTTT. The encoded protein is CATSEDGYNSPLHF.

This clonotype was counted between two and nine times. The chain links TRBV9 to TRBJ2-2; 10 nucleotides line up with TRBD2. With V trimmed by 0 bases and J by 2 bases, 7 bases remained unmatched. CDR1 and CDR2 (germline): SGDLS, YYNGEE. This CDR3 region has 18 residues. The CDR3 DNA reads TGTGCCAGCAGCGTAGCTAGTCGGACTAGCGGCAACACCGGGGAGCTGTTTTTT. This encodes CASSVASRTSGNTGELFF.

The CDR3 loop reads CASSLRVQQFF. In DNA form, the CDR3 reads TGTGCCAGCAGTCTCCGGGTTCAGCAGTTCTTC. The chain uses TRBV28 and TRBJ2-1, with D uncertain. The ends were cut back, 5 bases at V and 11 bases at J, with 10 bases in the middle. In germline, CDR1 is MDHEN, CDR2 SYDVKM. This CDR3 has 11 amino acids.

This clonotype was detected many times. This CDR3 is CASNPRQGQETQYF. The CDR3 region has the DNA TGTGCCAGCAATCCACGACAGGGACAAGAGACCCAGTACTTC. This chain joins TRBV6-1 and TRBJ2-5; 7 nucleotides agree with TRBD1. Germline V lookup: CDR1 MNHNS, CDR2 SASEGT. V lost 7 bases, J lost 2 bases, and 7 bases stayed unmatched. There are 14 residues in the CDR3.

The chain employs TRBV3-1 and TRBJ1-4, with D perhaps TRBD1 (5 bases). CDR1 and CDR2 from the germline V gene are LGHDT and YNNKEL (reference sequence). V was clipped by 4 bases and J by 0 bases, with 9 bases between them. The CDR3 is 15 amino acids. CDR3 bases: TGTGCCAGCAGCCTCCGACAGACAACTAATGAAAAACTGTTTTTT. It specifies CASSLRQTTNEKLFF.